The T cell receptor (beta chain) under discussion was sequenced for a study of CD8+ T cells in alopecia areata. The germline V gene has CDR1 LGHNT and CDR2 FRNRAP. V was pared by 1 base and J by 2 bases, with 6 bases between. The CDR3 runs to 13 residues. cDNA serving as the sequencing template came from extracted, reverse transcribed RNA. The method was immunoSEQ multiplex PCR; TCRdb's version includes in-frame clones alone and lacks a portion of them. There are about 180,000 clones in the sample; 58% occur only once, and approximately 16% lies in the top ten. Treatment reported: oral pan-JAK inhibitor, 5-10 mg twice daily.

Source: CD4+ T cells sorted from blood, taken at approximately week 60, from a patient treated with tofacitinib. This receptor was taken from a human donor with alopecia areata. V gene TRBV12-5 combines with J gene TRBJ2-7; D unresolved. CDR3 in DNA: TGTGCTAGTGGTTTGGCCGCGCCCTACGAGCAGTACTTC. Amino acids: CASGLAAPYEQYF.